What follows are 8 T cell receptor beta chains derived from one specimen sequenced in a study of blood T cell repertoires in COVID-19. Profiled with immunoSEQ multiplex PCR; TCRdb holds only in-frame clones, not every one. This table holds about 200,000 clones, more than 75% found once. The sample taken for sequencing was PBMCs or T cells enriched from blood (not recorded which). These receptor sequences come from a middle-aged woman with acute COVID-19.

This chain uses TRBV11-2 with TRBJ2-7; TRBD1 matches at 8 bases. The CDR3 runs 15 residues. Germline loops: CDR1 SGHAT, CDR2 FQNNGV. Trimming at V came to 5 bases and at J to 7 bases, leaving 13 bases not matched to a gene. The CDR3: CASSPADRGGREQYF. CDR3 DNA sequence: TGTGCCAGCAGCCCGGCCGACAGGGGTGGACGGGAGCAGTACTTC.

The chain carries TRBV4-2 and TRBJ2-7, with TRBD1 identical over 7 bases. With V trimmed by 1 base and J by 2 bases, 5 bases remained unmatched. CDR3 length equals 15 residues. The germline gives CDR1 LGHNA, CDR2 YNFKEQ. As DNA, the CDR3 is TGTGCCAGCAGCCAAGCCCGGGACAGCCCCTACGAGCAGTACTTC. Translating gives CASSQARDSPYEQYF.

This clone occurred once. This chain connects TRBV28 to TRBJ1-1, with a possible D match to TRBD1 (5 bases). The CDR3 is 15 residues long. Trimming stripped 2 bases from V and 2 bases from J, with 12 bases between. Germline CDR1 is MDHEN and CDR2 is SYDVKM. As DNA, the CDR3 is TGTGCCAGCAGTTTAGGGGGGTCGGGTAACACTGAAGCTTTCTTT. As protein: CASSLGGSGNTEAFF.

The chain joins TRBV7-2 to TRBJ2-2; D may be TRBD2 (6 bases). V was trimmed by 4 bases and J by 5 bases, leaving 14 bases between them. Germline V CDR1 and CDR2: SGHTA, FQGNSA. The CDR3 length is 15 residues. The CDR3 sequence is CASSSGSGLTGELFF. CDR3 bases: TGTGCCAGCAGCTCGGGGAGCGGGCTTACCGGGGAGCTGTTTTTT.

The rearrangement joins TRBV5-6 to TRBJ2-1, with a possible D match to TRBD1 (5 bases). With 2 bases removed from V and 7 bases from J, the gap between germline ends came to 16 bases. Germline values: CDR1 SGHDT, CDR2 YYEEEE. CDR3 length equals 15 residues. CDR3 region: CASSFQGIGYNEQFF. CDR3 sequence (DNA): TGTGCCAGCAGCTTTCAGGGTATTGGTTATAATGAGCAGTTCTTC.

The rearrangement joins TRBV5-4 to TRBJ1-5; possibly TRBD1 for D (5 bases). Germline V CDR1 and CDR2: SGHNT, YYREEE (reference sequence). The length of the CDR3 is 14 residues. V was shortened by 4 bases and J by 0 bases, with 8 bases between the two germline ends. This chain's CDR3 is CASSRQNSNQPQHF. The DNA of the CDR3 is TGTGCCAGCAGCAGACAGAATAGCAATCAGCCCCAGCATTTT. Filled out from reference TRBV5-4 and TRBJ1-5, the complete variable domain reads ETGVTQSPTHLIKTRGQQVTLRCSSQSGHNTVSWYQQALGQGPQFIFQYYREEENGRGNFPPRFSGLQFPNYSSELNVNALELDDSALYLCASSRQNSNQPQHFGDGTRLSIL.

The chain has TRBV27 and TRBJ2-2; 7 nucleotides match TRBD1. From germline, CDR1 is MNHEY and CDR2 SMNVEV (reference sequence). With V trimmed by 8 bases and J by 0 bases, 9 bases remained unmatched. The CDR3 loop spans 16 amino acids. The CDR3 loop reads CASSRDRAANTGELFF. CDR3 coding DNA: TGTGCCAGCTCCCGCGACAGGGCGGCGAACACCGGGGAGCTGTTTTTT.

The V gene is TRBV6-5, the J gene TRBJ2-7, with unresolved D. This CDR3 has 13 residues. Trimming pared 8 bases from V and 5 bases from J, leaving 16 bases between. CDR1 and CDR2 (germline): MNHEY, SVGAGI. DNA of the CDR3: TGTGCCAGCTTGACTCGGGTCTTCCACGAGCAGTACTTC. Translation: CASLTRVFHEQYF.